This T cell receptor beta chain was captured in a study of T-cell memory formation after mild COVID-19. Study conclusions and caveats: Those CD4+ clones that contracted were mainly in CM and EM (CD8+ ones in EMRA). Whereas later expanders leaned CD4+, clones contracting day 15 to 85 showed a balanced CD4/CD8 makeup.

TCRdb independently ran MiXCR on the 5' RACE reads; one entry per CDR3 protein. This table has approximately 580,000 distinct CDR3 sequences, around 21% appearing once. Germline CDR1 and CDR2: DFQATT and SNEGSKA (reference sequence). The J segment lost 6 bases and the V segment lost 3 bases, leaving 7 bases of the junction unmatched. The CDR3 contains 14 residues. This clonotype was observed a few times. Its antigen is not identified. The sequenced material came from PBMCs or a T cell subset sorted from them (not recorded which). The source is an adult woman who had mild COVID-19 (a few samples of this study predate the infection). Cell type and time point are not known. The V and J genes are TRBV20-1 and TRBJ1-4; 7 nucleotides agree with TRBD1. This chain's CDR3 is CSASLRGFDEKLFF. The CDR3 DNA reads TGCAGTGCTAGTCTCAGGGGGTTCGATGAAAAACTGTTTTTT.